These 17 T cell receptor beta chains came from one sample sequenced in a study of blood T cell repertoires in COVID-19. This table comes from immunoSEQ multiplex PCR, and its TCRdb copy is limited to in-frame clones, with some not included. Among about 73,000 clones listed, around 77% were seen once. Specimen: peripheral blood. All receptors derive from a man between 65 and 80 years old with COVID-19, enrolled during active disease.

The V call is TRBV18, the J call TRBJ2-6, with TRBD1 as a possible D gene (6 bases). Germline-derived CDR1 and CDR2 are KGHSH and LQKENI. Deletions cut 3 bases from V and 0 bases from J, with 12 bases between. There are 17 residues in the CDR3. This chain's CDR3 is CASSPGQPNSGANVLTF. The CDR3 DNA is TGTGCCAGCTCACCCGGACAGCCGAACTCTGGGGCCAACGTCCTGACTTTC.

CDR3 region: CAPQTGENTEAFF. For the CDR3, the DNA is TGTGCCCCCCAAACCGGGGAGAACACTGAAGCTTTCTTT. This chain joins TRBV24-1 and TRBJ1-1; D unclear. Germline lookup yields CDR1 KGHDR and CDR2 SFDVKD. The CDR3 covers 13 residues. V was clipped by 12 bases and J by 1 base, with 14 bases between them.

The chain uses TRBV30 and TRBJ2-2; a possible D gene is TRBD1 (5 bases). The germline CDR1 and CDR2 sequences are GTSNPN and SVGIG (reference sequence). The CDR3 consists of 13 residues. Trimming cost V 4 bases and J 4 bases, with 10 bases left between them. CDR3: CAWTRTFTGELFF. For the CDR3, the DNA is TGTGCCTGGACCCGGACATTCACCGGGGAGCTGTTTTTT. Supplemented by reference TRBV30 and TRBJ2-2, the full variable domain reads SQTIHQWPATLVQPVGSPLSLECTVEGTSNPNLYWYRQAAGRGLQLLFYSVGIGQISSEVPQNLSASRPQDRQFILSSKKLLLSDSGFYLCAWTRTFTGELFFGEGSRLTVL.

The chain is built from TRBV19 and TRBJ2-3, with TRBD2 matching over 7 bases. CDR1 is LNHDA, CDR2 SQIVND, per germline (reference sequence). The V gene end was trimmed by 0 bases and the J gene end by 5 bases; junction bases not matched to a gene: 2. The CDR3 runs 14 residues. The CDR3 loop is CASSIEGGGDTQYF. The CDR3 DNA reads TGTGCCAGTAGTATAGAGGGGGGGGGAGATACGCAGTATTTT. Supplemented by reference TRBV19 and TRBJ2-3, the full variable domain reads DGGITQSPKYLFRKEGQNVTLSCEQNLNHDAMYWYRQDPGQGLRLIYYSQIVNDFQKGDIAEGYSVSREKKESFPLTVTSAQKNPTAFYLCASSIEGGGDTQYFGPGTRLTVL.

This sequence joins TRBV19 and TRBJ1-5; a weak D match, TRBD1 (5 bases). Germline loops: CDR1 LNHDA, CDR2 SQIVND (reference sequence). Trimming removed 5 bases from V and 3 bases from J, with 11 bases in between. CDR3 length: 14 residues. The CDR3 here is CASSFDRFNQPQHF. In DNA form, the CDR3 reads TGTGCCAGTAGTTTCGACAGATTCAATCAGCCCCAGCATTTT.

The DNA of the CDR3 is TGTGCCAGCAGTAGATCCGGGACGGACTACTACGAGCAGTACTTC. Its protein product is CASSRSGTDYYEQYF. This sequence joins TRBV27 and TRBJ2-7; tentatively, D is TRBD2 (6 bases). Trimming took 5 bases from V and 3 from J, leaving 17 bases between them. The CDR3 runs 15 residues. Looked up from germline, CDR1 is MNHEY and CDR2 is SMNVEV (reference sequence).

This clone was seen once. The V and J genes are TRBV3-1 (or the pseudogene TRBV3-2) and TRBJ2-7; TRBD2 agrees at 9 bases. Germline CDR1 is LGHDT and CDR2 is YNNKEL (reference sequence). J was trimmed by 2 bases and V by 4 bases; bases with no gene match: 6. The length of the CDR3 is 15 residues. The CDR3 coding sequence is TGTGCCAGCAGCCCCTTAGCGGGAGTTCCCTACGAGCAGTACTTC. It encodes CASSPLAGVPYEQYF.

Of note for this clone: One junction end disagrees with the germline gene, perhaps due to a read error. The J gene is TRBJ1-2, the V gene TRBV20-1; D is uncertain. This CDR3 contains 11 residues. Germline assignment: CDR1 DFQATT and CDR2 SNEGSKA (reference sequence). CDR3 residues: CSAKDGDRYPF. The CDR3 coding sequence is TGCAGTGCTAAGGACGGGGATCGCTACCCCTTC.

CDR3 sequence reads: CASSQEWTRGGGPFRRETQYF. CDR3 nucleotides: TGCGCCAGCAGCCAAGAGTGGACGCGTGGGGGGGGGCCCTTTCGAAGGGAGACCCAGTACTTC. The rearrangement joins TRBV4-1 to TRBJ2-5, with a weak D call TRBD2 (7 bases). The CDR3 consists of 21 residues. CDR1 and CDR2 (germline): MGHRA, YSYEKL. The V gene lost 0 bases and the J gene lost 5 bases, with 31 bases spanning the gap.

This chain links TRBV12-5 with TRBJ2-5; D perhaps matches TRBD2 (5 bases). The V end lost 2 bases, the J end lost 7 bases, and 11 bases lay between the germline ends. The length of the CDR3 is 13 residues. CDR1 and CDR2 from the germline V gene are LGHNT and FRNRAP. CDR3 loop: CASGLSLRGTQYF. In DNA, the CDR3 is TGTGCTAGTGGTTTGTCCCTCCGGGGGACCCAGTACTTC. The whole variable domain, remainder taken from reference TRBV12-5 and TRBJ2-5, is DARVTQTPRHKVTEMGQEVTMRCQPILGHNTVFWYRQTMMQGLELLAYFRNRAPLDDSGMPKDRFSAEMPDATLATLKIQPSEPRDSAVYFCASGLSLRGTQYFGPGTRLLVL.

This clone has ten or more counts. The chain couples TRBV5-6 to TRBJ1-2; 7 nucleotides align to TRBD1. V lost 4 bases, J lost 7 bases, and 10 bases stayed unmatched. This CDR3 contains 14 residues. The germline gives CDR1 SGHDT, CDR2 YYEEEE. This CDR3 reads CASSTGTAFLGYTF. CDR3 in DNA: TGTGCCAGCAGCACGGGGACAGCCTTCCTTGGCTACACCTTC.

This chain joins TRBV12-3 or TRBV12-4 and TRBJ1-1, with a tentative D call TRBD1 (5 bases). Between the trimmed V and J ends, which lost 5 bases and 1 base, there was a span of 8 bases. The CDR3 has 13 amino acids. The CDR3 DNA is TGTGCCAGCAGTGGCCAGGGGAACACTGAAGCTTTCTTT. This encodes CASSGQGNTEAFF.

The chain is built from TRBV6-5 and TRBJ2-7, with TRBD1 matching over 10 bases. Per germline, CDR1 MNHEY and CDR2 SVGAGI. CDR3 length equals 14 residues. V was pared by 10 bases and J by 6 bases, with 12 bases of the junction left unmatched. CDR3 residues: CATTTDRGLFEQYF. The CDR3 DNA reads TGTGCCACCACTACCGACAGGGGGCTATTCGAGCAGTACTTC.

The chain carries TRBV28 and TRBJ1-6, with TRBD1 as a possible D gene (5 bases). Trimming removed 6 bases at V and 8 bases at J, with 11 bases between. CDR1 is MDHEN, CDR2 SYDVKM, per germline. This CDR3 spans 13 amino acids. CDR3 in amino acids: CASSRTLYSPLHF. Written as DNA, the CDR3 is TGTGCCAGCAGCCGGACACTATATTCACCCCTCCACTTT.

J is TRBJ2-5 and V is TRBV21-1; TRBD1, the table's D call, lacks a check against the DNA. TRBV21-1 is deemed a pseudogene. The CDR3 totals 16 residues. CDR3 sequence reads: CASSKVSGQGAKTQYF. CDR3 bases: TGTGCCAGCAGCAAAGTTTCAGGACAGGGGGCCAAGACCCAGTACTTC.

The rearrangement joins TRBV7-6 to TRBJ1-6; the D is unclear. V lost 3 bases and J lost 5, with 8 bases in between. This CDR3 contains 14 residues. Germline V CDR1 and CDR2: SGHVS, FNYEAQ. The CDR3: CASSFGGNNSPLHF. The CDR3, as DNA: TGTGCCAGCAGCTTCGGCGGGAATAATTCACCCCTCCACTTT. The full variable domain, rest sourced from reference TRBV7-6 and TRBJ1-6, is GAGVSQSPRYKVTKRGQDVALRCDPISGHVSLYWYRQALGQGPEFLTYFNYEAQQDKSGLPNDRFSAERPEGSISTLTIQRTEQRDSAMYRCASSFGGNNSPLHFGNGTRLTVT.

The chain employs TRBV6-4 and TRBJ1-3; D not certain. The CDR3 is made up of 13 amino acids. The germline V gene has CDR1 MRHNA and CDR2 SNTAGT. V was pared by 6 bases and J by 2 bases, with 8 bases between. DNA of the CDR3: TGTGCCAGCAGCCTGGAGGCTGGAAACACCATATATTTT. It yields the protein CASSLEAGNTIYF.